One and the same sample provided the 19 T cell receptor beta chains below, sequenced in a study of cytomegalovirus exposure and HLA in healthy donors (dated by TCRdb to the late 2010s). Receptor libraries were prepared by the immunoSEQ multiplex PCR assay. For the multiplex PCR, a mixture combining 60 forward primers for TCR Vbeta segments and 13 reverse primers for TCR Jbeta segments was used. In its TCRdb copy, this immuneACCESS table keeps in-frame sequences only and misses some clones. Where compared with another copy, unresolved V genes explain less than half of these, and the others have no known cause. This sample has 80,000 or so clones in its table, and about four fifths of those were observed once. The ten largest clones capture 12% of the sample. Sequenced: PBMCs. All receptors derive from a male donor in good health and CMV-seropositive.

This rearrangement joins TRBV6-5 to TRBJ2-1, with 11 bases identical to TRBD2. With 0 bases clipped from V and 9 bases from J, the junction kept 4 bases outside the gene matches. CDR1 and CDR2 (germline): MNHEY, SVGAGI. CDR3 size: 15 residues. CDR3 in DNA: TGTGCCAGCAGTTACTCGCTAGCGGGGGGAGGTGAGCAGTTCTTC. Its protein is CASSYSLAGGGEQFF.

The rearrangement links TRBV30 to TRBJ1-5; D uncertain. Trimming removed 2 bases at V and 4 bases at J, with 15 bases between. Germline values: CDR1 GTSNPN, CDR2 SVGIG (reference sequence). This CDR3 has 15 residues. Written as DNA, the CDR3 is TGTGCCTGGAGTACCTTGGGAGGTGGGAATCAGCCCCAGCATTTT. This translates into CAWSTLGGGNQPQHF.

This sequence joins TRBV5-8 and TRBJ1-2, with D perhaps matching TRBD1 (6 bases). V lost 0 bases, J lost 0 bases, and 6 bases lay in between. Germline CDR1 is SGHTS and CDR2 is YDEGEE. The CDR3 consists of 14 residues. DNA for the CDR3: TGTGCCAGCAGCTTGGGGACAGCTAACTATGGCTACACCTTC. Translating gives CASSLGTANYGYTF.

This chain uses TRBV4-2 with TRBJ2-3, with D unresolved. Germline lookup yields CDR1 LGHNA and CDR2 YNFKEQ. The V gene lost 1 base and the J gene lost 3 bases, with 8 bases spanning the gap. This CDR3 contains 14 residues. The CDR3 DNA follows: TGTGCCAGCAGCCAAGGGGCTGGTACAGATACGCAGTATTTT. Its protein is CASSQGAGTDTQYF.

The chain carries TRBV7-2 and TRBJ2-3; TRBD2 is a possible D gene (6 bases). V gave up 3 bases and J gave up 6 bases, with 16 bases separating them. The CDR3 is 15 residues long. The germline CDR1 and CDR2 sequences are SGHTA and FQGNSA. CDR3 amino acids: CASSFGGAPMDTQYF. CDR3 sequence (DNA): TGTGCCAGCAGCTTTGGCGGGGCACCGATGGATACGCAGTATTTT.

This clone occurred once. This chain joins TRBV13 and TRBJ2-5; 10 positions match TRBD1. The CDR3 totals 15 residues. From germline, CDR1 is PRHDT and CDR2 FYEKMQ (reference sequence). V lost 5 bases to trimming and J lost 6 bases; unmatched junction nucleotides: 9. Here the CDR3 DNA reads TGTGCCAGCAGCCTACGCCCGGGACAGGGGAAGACCCAGTACTTC. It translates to CASSLRPGQGKTQYF. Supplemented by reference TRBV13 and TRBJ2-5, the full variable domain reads AAGVIQSPRHLIKEKRETATLKCYPIPRHDTVYWYQQGPGQDPQFLISFYEKMQSDKGSIPDRFSAQQFSDYHSELNMSSLELGDSALYFCASSLRPGQGKTQYFGPGTRLLVL.

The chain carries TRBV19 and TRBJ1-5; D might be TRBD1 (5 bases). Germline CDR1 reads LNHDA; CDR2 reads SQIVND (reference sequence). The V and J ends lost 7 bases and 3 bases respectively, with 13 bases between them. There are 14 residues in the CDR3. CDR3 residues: CASTPGTSNQPQHF. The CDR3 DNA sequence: TGTGCCAGTACCCCAGGGACTTCCAATCAGCCCCAGCATTTT.

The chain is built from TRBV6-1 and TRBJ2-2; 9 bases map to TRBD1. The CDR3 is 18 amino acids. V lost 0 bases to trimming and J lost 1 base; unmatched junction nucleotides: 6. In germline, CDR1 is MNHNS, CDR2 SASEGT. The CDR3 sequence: CASSEAGGGQGNTGELFF. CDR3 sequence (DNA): TGTGCCAGCAGTGAAGCAGGTGGGGGACAGGGGAACACCGGGGAGCTGTTTTTT.

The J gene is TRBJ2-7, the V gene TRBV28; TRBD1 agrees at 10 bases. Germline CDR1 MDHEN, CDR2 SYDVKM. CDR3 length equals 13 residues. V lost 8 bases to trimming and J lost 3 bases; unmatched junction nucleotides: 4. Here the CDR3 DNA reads TGTGCCAGCGCCGGGACAGGGGACTACGAGCAGTACTTC. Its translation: CASAGTGDYEQYF.

The CDR3 DNA reads as TGTGCCAGCAGCCTAACTACAGGGATCGCTGAAGCTTTCTTT. As protein: CASSLTTGIAEAFF. This chain connects TRBV5-5 to TRBJ1-1, with a weak D call TRBD1 (6 bases). The CDR3 length is 14 residues. The V end lost 4 bases, the J end lost 6 bases, and 16 bases lay between the germline ends. Germline assignment: CDR1 SGHKS and CDR2 YYEKEE (reference sequence).

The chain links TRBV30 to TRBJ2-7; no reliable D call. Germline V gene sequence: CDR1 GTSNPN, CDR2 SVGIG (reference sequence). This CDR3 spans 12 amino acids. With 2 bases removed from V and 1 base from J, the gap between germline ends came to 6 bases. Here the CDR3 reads CAWSQESYEQYF. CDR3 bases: TGTGCCTGGAGTCAGGAATCCTACGAGCAGTACTTC.

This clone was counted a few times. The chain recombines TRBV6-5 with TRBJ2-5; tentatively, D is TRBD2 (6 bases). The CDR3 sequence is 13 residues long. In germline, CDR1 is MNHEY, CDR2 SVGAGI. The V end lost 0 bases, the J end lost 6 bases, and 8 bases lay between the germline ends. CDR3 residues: CASSYSAGKTQYF. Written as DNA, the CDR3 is TGTGCCAGCAGTTACTCGGCGGGGAAGACCCAGTACTTC.

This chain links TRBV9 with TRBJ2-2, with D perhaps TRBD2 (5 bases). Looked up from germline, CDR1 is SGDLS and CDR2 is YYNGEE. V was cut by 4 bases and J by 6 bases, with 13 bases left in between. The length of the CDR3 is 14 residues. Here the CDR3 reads CASSKNNGAGELFF. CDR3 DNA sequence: TGTGCCAGCAGCAAAAATAACGGGGCCGGGGAGCTGTTTTTT.

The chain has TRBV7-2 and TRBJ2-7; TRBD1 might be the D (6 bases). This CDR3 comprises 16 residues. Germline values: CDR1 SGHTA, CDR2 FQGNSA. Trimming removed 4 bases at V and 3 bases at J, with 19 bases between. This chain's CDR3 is CASSSKMDSRLYEQYF. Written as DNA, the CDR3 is TGTGCCAGCAGCTCCAAGATGGACAGCCGCCTCTACGAGCAGTACTTC.

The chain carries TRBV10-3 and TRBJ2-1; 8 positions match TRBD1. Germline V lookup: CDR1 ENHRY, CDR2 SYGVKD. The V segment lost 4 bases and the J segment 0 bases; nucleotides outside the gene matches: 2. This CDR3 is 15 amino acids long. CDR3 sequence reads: CAISGGQDSYNEQFF. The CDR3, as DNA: TGTGCCATCAGTGGGGGACAGGACTCCTACAATGAGCAGTTCTTC.

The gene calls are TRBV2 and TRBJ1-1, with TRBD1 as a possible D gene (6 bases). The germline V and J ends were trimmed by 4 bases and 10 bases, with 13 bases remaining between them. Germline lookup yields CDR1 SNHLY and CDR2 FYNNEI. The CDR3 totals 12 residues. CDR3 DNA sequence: TGTGCCAGCAGTGGTGGGGGCCCCACAGCTTTCTTT. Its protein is CASSGGGPTAFF.

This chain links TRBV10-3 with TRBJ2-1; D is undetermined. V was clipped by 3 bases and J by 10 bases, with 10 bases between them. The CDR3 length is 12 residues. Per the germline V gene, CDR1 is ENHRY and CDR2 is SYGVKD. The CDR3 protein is CAISDLQQEQFF. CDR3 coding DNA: TGTGCCATCAGTGATTTGCAACAGGAGCAGTTCTTC.

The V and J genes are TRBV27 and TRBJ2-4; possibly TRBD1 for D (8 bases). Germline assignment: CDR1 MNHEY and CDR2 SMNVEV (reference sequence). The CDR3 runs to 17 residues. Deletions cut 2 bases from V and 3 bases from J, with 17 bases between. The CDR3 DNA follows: TGTGCCAGCAGTTTAAGCCGAACAGGGGGGGACAAAAACATTCAGTACTTC. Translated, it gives CASSLSRTGGDKNIQYF.

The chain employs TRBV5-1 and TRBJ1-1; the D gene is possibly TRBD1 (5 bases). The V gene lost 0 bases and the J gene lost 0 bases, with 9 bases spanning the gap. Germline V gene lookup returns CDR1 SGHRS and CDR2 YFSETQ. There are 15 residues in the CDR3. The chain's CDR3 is CASSLADSLNTEAFF. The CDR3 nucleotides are TGCGCCAGCAGCTTGGCCGACAGCTTGAACACTGAAGCTTTCTTT.